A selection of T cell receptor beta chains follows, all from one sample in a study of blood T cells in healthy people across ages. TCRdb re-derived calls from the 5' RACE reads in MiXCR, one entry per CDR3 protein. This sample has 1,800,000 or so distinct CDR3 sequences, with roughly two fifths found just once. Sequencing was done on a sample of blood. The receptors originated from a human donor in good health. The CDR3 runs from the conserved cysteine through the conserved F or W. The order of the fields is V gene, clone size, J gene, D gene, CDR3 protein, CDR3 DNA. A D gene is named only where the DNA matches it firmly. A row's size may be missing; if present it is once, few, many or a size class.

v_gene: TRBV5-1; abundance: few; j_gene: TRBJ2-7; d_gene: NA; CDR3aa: CASSAFGGLSYEQYF; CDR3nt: TGCGCCAGCAGCGCCTTTGGGGGTCTCTCCTACGAGCAGTACTTC
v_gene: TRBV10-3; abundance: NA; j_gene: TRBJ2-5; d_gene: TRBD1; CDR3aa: CAISESKGTGGETQYF; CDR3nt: TGTGCCATCAGTGAGTCGAAGGGGACAGGGGGAGAGACCCAGTACTTC
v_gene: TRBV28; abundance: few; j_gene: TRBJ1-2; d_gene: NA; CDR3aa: CASSLPGTLNYGYTF; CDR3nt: TGTGCCAGCAGTTTACCCGGGACGCTTAACTATGGCTACACCTTC
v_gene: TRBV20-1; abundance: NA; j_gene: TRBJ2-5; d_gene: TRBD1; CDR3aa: CSAFPPGQGTETQYF; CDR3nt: TGCAGTGCTTTCCCCCCGGGACAGGGAACGGAGACCCAGTACTTC
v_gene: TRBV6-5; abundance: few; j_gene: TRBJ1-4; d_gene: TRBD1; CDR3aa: CASSYPNTGTGRPFEKLFF; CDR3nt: TGTGCCAGCAGTTACCCAAATACCGGGACAGGGAGACCTTTTGAAAAACTGTTTTTT
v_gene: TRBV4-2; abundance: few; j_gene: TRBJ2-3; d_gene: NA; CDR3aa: CASSPQTKDTQYF; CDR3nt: TGTGCCAGCAGCCCGCAAACCAAAGATACGCAGTATTTT
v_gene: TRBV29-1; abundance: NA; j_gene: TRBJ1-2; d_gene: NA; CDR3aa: CSVETLRAYGYTF; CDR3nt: TGCAGCGTTGAAACCTTACGCGCCTATGGCTACACCTTC
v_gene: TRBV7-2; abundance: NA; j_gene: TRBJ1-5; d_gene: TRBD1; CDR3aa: CASSSGQADQPQHF; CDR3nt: TGTGCCAGCAGCTCGGGACAGGCAGATCAGCCCCAGCATTTT
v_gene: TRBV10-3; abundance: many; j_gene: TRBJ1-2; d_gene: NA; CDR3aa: CAISEPDSYGYTF; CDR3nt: TGTGCCATCAGTGAACCAGACAGCTATGGCTACACCTTC
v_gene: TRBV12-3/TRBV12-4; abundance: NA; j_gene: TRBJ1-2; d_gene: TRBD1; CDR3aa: CASSLGRGLWYGYTF; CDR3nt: TGTGCCAGCAGTTTAGGAAGGGGGCTGTGGTATGGCTACACCTTC
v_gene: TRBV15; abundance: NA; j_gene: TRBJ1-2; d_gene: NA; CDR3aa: CATSSPMGDHGYTF; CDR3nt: TGTGCCACCAGCAGTCCAATGGGCGACCATGGCTACACCTTC
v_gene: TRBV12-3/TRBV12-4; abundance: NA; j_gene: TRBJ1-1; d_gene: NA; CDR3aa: CAIRMGGTEAFF; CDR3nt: TGTGCCATAAGAATGGGGGGGACTGAAGCTTTCTTT
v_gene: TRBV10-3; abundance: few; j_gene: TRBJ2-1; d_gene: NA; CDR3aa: CAISEPKRQADTYNEQFF; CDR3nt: TGTGCCATCAGTGAGCCCAAACGGCAGGCGGACACCTACAATGAGCAGTTCTTC
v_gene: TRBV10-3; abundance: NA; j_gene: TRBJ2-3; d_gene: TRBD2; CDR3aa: CAIRGTSGGADTQYF; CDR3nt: TGTGCCATCAGGGGGACTAGCGGGGGTGCAGATACGCAGTATTTT
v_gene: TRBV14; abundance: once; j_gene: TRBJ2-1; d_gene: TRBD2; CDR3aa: CASSQVGTIPAEQFF; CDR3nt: TGTGCCAGCAGCCAAGTTGGGACTATTCCTGCGGAGCAGTTCTTC
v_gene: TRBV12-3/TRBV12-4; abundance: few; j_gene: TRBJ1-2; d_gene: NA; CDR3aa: CASSHQSHRDNYGYTF; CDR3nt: TGTGCCAGCAGTCATCAATCGCACAGGGACAACTATGGCTACACCTTC
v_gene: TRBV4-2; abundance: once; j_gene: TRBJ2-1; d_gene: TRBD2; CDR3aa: CASSQDGKRGGTAGEFF; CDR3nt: TGTGCCAGCAGCCAAGACGGGAAGCGGGGGGGCACGGCCGGGGAGTTCTTC
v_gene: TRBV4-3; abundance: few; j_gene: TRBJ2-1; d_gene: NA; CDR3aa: CASSLFRQTEQFF; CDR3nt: TGCGCCAGCAGCCTATTCCGACAGACTGAACAGTTCTTC
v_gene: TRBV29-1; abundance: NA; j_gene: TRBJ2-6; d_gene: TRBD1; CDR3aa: CSVDPGQGLSGANVLTF; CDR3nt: TGCAGCGTTGATCCGGGACAGGGTCTCTCTGGGGCCAACGTCCTGACTTTC
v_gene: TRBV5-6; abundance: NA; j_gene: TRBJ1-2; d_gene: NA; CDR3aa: CASRFTDNYGYTF; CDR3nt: TGTGCCAGCAGGTTTACAGATAACTATGGCTACACCTTC
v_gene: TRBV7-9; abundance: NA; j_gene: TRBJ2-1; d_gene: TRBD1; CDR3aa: CASSSGQGDIYEQFF; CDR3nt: TGTGCCAGCAGCTCCGGACAGGGGGATATCTATGAGCAGTTCTTC
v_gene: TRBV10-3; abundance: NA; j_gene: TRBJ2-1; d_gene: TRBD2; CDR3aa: CAIRVAGDIYNEQFF; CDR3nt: TGTGCCATCAGAGTAGCGGGGGACATCTACAATGAGCAGTTCTTC
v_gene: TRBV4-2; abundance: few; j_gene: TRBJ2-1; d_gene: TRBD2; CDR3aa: CASSLRLAGGFRNEQFF; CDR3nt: TGTGCCAGCAGCCTTCGACTAGCGGGGGGGTTCCGCAATGAGCAGTTCTTC
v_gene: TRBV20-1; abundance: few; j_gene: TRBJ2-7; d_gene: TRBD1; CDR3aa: CSAHRGQIPYEQYF; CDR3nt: TGCAGTGCCCATAGGGGACAGATCCCCTACGAGCAGTACTTC
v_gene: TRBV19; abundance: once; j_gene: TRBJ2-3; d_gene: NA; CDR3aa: CASGNSMAQYF; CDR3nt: TGTGCCAGTGGAAATAGCATGGCGCAGTATTTT
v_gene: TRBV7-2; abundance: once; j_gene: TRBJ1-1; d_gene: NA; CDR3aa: CASSPRLTGGLAFF; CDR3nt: TGCGCCAGCAGTCCGAGGTTGACAGGAGGTTTAGCTTTCTTT
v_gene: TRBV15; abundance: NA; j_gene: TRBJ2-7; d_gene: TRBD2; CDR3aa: CAASREAGGGFYEQYF; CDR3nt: TGTGCCGCCAGCAGAGAAGCGGGGGGTGGATTCTACGAGCAGTACTTC
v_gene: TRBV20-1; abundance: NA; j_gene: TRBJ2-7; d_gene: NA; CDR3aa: CSAPSPSAYEQYF; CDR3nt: TGCAGTGCTCCGTCCCCCTCCGCCTACGAGCAGTACTTC
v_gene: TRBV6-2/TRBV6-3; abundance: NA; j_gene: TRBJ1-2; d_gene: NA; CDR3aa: CASSLALTNYGYTF; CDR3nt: TGTGCCAGCAGTTTAGCACTTACTAACTATGGCTACACCTTC
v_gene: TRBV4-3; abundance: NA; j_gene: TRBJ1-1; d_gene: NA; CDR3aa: CASSQGSGTNTEAFF; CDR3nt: TGCGCCAGCAGCCAAGGTTCAGGGACGAACACTGAAGCTTTCTTT
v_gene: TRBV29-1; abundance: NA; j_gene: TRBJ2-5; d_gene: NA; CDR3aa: CSVEKGRTETQYF; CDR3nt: TGCAGCGTTGAAAAGGGACGGACGGAGACCCAGTACTTC
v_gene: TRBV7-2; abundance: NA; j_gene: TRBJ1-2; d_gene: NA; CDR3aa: CASSSSAVYGYTF; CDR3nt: TGTGCCAGCAGCTCGTCCGCAGTCTATGGCTACACCTTC
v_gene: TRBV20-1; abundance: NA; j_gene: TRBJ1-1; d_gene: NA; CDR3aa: CSARWRGIMNTEAFF; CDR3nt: TGCAGTGCTAGATGGAGGGGAATCATGAACACTGAAGCTTTCTTT
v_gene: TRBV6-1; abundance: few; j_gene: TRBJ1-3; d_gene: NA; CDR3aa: CASRHSHQDTWAGNTIYF; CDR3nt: TGTGCCAGCAGACACAGTCACCAGGATACCTGGGCTGGAAACACCATATATTTT
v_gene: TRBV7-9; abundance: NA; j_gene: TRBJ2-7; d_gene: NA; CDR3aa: CASSPVVDEQYF; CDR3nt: TGTGCCAGCAGCCCCGTCGTTGACGAGCAGTACTTC
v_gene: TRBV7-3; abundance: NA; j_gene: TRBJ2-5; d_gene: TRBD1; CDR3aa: CASSLQGQGQETQYF; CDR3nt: TGTGCCAGCAGCCTACAGGGGCAGGGCCAAGAGACCCAGTACTTC
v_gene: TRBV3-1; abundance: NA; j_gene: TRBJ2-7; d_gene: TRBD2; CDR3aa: CASSELAMISYEQYF; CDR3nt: TGTGCCAGCAGTGAACTAGCGATGATCTCCTACGAGCAGTACTTC
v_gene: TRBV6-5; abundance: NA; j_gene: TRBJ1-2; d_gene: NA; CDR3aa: CASRQYGSNYGYTF; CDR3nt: TGTGCCAGCAGGCAATATGGCAGTAACTATGGCTACACCTTC
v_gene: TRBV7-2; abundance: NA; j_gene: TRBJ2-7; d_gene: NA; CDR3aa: CASSARQGGGDEQYF; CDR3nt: TGTGCCAGCAGCGCGAGACAGGGAGGAGGAGACGAGCAGTACTTC
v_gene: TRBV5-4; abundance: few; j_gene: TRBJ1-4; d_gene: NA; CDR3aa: CASSIGGYEKLFF; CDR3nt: TGTGCCAGCAGCATAGGGGGATATGAAAAACTGTTTTTT
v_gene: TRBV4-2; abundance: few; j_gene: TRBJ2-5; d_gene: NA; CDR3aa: CASSRLGSEETQYF; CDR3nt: TGTGCCAGCAGCCGCCTAGGGTCCGAGGAGACCCAGTACTTC
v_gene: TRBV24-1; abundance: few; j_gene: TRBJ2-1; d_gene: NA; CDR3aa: CATSDYRGADEQFF; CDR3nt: TGTGCCACCAGTGACTATAGAGGGGCCGATGAGCAGTTCTTC
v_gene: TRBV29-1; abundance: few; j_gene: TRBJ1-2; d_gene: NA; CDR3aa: CSVDRGAKAGYTF; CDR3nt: TGCAGCGTTGATAGGGGGGCAAAGGCTGGCTACACCTTC
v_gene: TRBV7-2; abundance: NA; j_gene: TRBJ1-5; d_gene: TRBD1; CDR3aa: CASSLTGGRVQPQHF; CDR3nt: TGTGCCAGCAGCTTAACAGGGGGGAGGGTTCAGCCCCAGCATTTT
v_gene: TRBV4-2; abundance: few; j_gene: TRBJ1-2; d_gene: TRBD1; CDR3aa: CASSQAGGALVGYTF; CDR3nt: TGTGCCAGCAGCCAAGCAGGGGGAGCCTTAGTTGGCTACACCTTC
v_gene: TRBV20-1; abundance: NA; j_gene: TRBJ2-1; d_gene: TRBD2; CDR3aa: CSAIGTSGYEQFF; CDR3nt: TGCAGTGCTATCGGGACTAGCGGTTATGAGCAGTTCTTC
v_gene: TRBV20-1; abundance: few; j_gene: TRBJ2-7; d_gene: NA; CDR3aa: CSARNNRVLYEQYF; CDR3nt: TGCAGTGCTAGAAATAACAGGGTACTCTACGAGCAGTACTTC
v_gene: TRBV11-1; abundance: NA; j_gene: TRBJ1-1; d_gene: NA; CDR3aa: CASSLRAGTGFAEAFF; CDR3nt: TGTGCCAGCAGTTTACGGGCCGGAACAGGGTTTGCTGAAGCTTTCTTT
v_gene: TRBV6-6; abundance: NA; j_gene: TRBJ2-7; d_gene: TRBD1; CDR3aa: CASSLHPLDRVYYEQYF; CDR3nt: TGTGCCAGCAGTCTACACCCCCTCGACAGGGTCTACTACGAGCAGTACTTC
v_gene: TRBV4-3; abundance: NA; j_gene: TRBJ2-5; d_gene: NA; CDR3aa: CASSQSPTQETQYF; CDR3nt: TGCGCCAGCAGCCAAAGTCCCACCCAAGAGACCCAGTACTTC
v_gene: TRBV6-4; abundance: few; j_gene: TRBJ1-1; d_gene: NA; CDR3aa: CASSDSRVRAFF; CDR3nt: TGTGCCAGCAGTGACAGCAGGGTAAGAGCTTTCTTT
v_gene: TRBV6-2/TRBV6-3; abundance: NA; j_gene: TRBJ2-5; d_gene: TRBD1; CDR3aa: CASSSTGNYEAQYF; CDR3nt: TGTGCCAGCAGTTCGACAGGGAATTACGAGGCCCAGTACTTC
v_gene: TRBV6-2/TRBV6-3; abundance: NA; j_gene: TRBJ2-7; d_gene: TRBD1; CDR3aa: CASSYSGTGGTYEQYF; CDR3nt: TGTGCCAGCAGTTACTCGGGTACAGGGGGAACCTACGAGCAGTACTTC
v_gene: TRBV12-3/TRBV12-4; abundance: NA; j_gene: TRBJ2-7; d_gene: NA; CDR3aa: CASSLWNRPYEQYF; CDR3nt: TGTGCCAGCAGTTTATGGAACCGCCCCTACGAGCAGTACTTC
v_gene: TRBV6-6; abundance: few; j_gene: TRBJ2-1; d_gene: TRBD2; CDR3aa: CATTRLTPSGGAGEQFF; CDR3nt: TGTGCCACCACGCGTTTGACTCCTAGCGGGGGGGCCGGAGAGCAGTTCTTC
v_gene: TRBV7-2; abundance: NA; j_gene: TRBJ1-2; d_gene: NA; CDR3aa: CASSLGEDSNYGYTF; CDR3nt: TGTGCCAGCAGCTTGGGGGAGGATTCTAACTATGGCTACACCTTC
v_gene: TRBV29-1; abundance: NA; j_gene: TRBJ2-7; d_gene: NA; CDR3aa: CSVEGERHPYEQYF; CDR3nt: TGCAGCGTTGAAGGTGAAAGACACCCGTACGAGCAGTACTTC